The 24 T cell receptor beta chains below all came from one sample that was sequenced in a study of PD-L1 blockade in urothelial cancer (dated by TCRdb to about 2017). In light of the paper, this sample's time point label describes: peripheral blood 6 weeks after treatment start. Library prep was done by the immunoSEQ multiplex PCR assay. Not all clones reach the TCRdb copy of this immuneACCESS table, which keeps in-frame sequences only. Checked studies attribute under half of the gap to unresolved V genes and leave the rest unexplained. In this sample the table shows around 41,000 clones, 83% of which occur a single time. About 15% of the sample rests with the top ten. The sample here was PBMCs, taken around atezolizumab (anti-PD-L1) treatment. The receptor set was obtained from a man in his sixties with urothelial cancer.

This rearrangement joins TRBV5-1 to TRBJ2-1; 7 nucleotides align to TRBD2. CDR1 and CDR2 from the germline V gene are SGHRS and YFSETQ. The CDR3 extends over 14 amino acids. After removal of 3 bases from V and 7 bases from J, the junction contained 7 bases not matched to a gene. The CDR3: CASSSRASGNEQFF. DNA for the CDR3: TGCGCCAGCAGCTCCCGGGCTAGCGGAAATGAGCAGTTCTTC. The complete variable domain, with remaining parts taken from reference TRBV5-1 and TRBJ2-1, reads KAGVTQTPRYLIKTRGQQVTLSCSPISGHRSVSWYQQTPGQGLQFLFEYFSETQRNKGNFPGRFSGRQFSNSRSEMNVSTLELGDSALYLCASSSRASGNEQFFGPGTRLTVL.

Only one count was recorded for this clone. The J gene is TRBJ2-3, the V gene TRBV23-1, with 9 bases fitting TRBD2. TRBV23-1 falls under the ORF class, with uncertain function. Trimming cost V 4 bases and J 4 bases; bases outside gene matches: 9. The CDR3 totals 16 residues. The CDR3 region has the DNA TGCGCCAGCAGTCGCCTCGCGGGGGGGCCGGCAGATACGCAGTATTTT. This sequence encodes CASSRLAGGPADTQYF.

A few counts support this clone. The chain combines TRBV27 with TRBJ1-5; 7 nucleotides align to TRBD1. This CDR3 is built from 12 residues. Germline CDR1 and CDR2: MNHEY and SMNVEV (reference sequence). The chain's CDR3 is CASGDRHQPQHF. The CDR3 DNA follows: TGTGCTTCGGGGGACAGACACCAGCCCCAGCATTTT.

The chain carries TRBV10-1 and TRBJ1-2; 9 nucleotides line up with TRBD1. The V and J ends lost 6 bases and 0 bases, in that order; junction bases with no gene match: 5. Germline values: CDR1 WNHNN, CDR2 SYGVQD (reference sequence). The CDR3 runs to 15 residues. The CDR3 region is CASRKQGAANYGYTF. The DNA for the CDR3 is TGCGCCAGCAGGAAACAGGGGGCGGCTAACTATGGCTACACCTTC.

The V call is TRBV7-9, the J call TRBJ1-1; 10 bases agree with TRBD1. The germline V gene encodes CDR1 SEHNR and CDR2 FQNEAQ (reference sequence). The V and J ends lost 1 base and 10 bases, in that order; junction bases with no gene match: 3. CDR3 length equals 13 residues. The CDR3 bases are TGTGCCAGCAGCTTAGGACAGGGGGCAGGAGCTTTCTTT. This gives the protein CASSLGQGAGAFF. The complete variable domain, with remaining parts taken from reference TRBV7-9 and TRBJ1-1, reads DTGVSQNPRHKITKRGQNVTFRCDPISEHNRLYWYRQTLGQGPEFLTYFQNEAQLEKSRLLSDRFSAERPKGSFSTLEIQRTEQGDSAMYLCASSLGQGAGAFFGQGTRLTVV.

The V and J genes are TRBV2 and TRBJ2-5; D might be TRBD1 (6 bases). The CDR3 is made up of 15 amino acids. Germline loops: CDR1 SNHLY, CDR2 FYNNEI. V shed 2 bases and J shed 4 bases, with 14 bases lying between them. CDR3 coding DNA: TGTGCCAGCAGTGAATTTGGCAGGGGTCGAGAGACCCAGTACTTC. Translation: CASSEFGRGRETQYF.

The CDR3 DNA is TGTGCCAGCAGTTTAAACAGGGGCTACGAGCAGTACTTC. Translating it yields CASSLNRGYEQYF. The chain joins TRBV28 to TRBJ2-7, with 7 bases fitting TRBD1. The J segment lost 3 bases and the V segment lost 2 bases, leaving 1 base of the junction unmatched. CDR3 size: 13 residues. The germline V gene has CDR1 MDHEN and CDR2 SYDVKM.

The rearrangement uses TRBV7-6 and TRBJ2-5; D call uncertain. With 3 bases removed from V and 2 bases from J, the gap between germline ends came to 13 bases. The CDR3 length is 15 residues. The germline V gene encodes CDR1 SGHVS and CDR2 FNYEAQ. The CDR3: CASSLTRPPQETQYF. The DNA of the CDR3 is TGTGCCAGCAGCTTGACACGTCCCCCACAAGAGACCCAGTACTTC.

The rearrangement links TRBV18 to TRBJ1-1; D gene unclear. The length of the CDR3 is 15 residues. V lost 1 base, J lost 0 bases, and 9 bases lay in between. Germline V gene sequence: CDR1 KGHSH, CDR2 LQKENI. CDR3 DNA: TGTGCCAGCTCACCACGGGCAGAAATGAACACTGAAGCTTTCTTT. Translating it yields CASSPRAEMNTEAFF.

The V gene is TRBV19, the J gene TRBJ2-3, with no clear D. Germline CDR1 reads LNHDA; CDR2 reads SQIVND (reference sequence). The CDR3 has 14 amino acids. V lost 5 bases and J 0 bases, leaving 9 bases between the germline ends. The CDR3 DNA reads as TGTGCCAGTAGTCTTTCTCTTAGCACAGATACGCAGTATTTT. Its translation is CASSLSLSTDTQYF.

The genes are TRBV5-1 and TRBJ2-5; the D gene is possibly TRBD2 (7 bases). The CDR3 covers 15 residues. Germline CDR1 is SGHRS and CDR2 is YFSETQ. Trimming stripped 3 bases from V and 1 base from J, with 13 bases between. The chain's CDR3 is CASSSWGGAQETQYF. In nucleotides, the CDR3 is TGCGCCAGCAGCTCGTGGGGGGGGGCCCAAGAGACCCAGTACTTC.

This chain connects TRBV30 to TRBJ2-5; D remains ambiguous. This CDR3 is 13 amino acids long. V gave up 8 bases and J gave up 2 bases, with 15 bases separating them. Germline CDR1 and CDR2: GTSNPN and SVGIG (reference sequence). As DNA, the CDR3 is TGTGCCCTTCGGATATCAGCGCAAGAGACCCAGTACTTC. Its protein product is CALRISAQETQYF.

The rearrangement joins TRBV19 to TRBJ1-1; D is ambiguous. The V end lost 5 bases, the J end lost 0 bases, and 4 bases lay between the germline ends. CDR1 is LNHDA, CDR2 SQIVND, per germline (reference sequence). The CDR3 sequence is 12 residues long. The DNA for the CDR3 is TGTGCCAGTAGTGAGGTGAACACTGAAGCTTTCTTT. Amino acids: CASSEVNTEAFF.

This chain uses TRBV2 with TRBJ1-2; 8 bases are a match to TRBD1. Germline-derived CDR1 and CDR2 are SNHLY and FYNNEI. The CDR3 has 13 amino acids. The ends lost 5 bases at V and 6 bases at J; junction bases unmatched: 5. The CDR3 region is CASSFNRGDGYTF. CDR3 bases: TGTGCCAGCAGTTTCAACAGGGGGGATGGCTACACCTTC.

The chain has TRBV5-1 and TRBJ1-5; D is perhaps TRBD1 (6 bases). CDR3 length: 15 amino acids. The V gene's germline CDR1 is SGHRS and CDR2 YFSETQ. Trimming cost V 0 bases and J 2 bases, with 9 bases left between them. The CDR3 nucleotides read TGCGCCAGCAGCTTGGTGGCAGGGGGCAATCAGCCCCAGCATTTT. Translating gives CASSLVAGGNQPQHF.

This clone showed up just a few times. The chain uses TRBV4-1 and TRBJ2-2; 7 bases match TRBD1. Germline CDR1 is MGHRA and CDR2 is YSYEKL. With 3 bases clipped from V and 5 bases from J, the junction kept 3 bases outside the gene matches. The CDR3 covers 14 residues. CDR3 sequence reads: CASSHATGTGELFF. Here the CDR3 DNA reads TGCGCCAGCAGCCATGCGACAGGGACCGGGGAGCTGTTTTTT.

The CDR3 region has the DNA TGCAGTGCCTGGACAGCCTACGAGCAGTACTTC. Protein sequence: CSAWTAYEQYF. The rearrangement links TRBV20-1 to TRBJ2-7; perhaps TRBD1 as D (6 bases). Trimming removed 6 bases at V and 2 bases at J, with 8 bases between. Germline CDR1 and CDR2: DFQATT and SNEGSKA (reference sequence). This CDR3 comprises 11 residues.

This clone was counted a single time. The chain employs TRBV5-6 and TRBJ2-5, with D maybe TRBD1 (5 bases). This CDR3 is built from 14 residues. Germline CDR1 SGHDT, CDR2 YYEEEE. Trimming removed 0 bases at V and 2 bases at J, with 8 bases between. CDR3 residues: CASSLVGVQETQYF. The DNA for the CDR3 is TGTGCCAGCAGCTTGGTAGGGGTGCAAGAGACCCAGTACTTC.

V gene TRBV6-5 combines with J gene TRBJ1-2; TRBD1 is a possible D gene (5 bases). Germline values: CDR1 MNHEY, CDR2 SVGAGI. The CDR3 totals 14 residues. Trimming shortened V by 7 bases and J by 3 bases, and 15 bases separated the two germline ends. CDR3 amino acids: CASTRWGADYGYTF. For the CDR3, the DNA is TGTGCCAGCACCCGTTGGGGCGCGGACTATGGCTACACCTTC.

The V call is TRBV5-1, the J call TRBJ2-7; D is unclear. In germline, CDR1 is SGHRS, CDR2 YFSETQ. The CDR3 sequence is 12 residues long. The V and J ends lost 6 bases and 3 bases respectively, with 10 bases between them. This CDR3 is CASNHRNYEQYF. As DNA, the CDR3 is TGCGCCAGCAACCACAGAAACTACGAGCAGTACTTC. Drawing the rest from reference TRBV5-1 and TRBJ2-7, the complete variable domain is KAGVTQTPRYLIKTRGQQVTLSCSPISGHRSVSWYQQTPGQGLQFLFEYFSETQRNKGNFPGRFSGRQFSNSRSEMNVSTLELGDSALYLCASNHRNYEQYFGPGTRLTVT.

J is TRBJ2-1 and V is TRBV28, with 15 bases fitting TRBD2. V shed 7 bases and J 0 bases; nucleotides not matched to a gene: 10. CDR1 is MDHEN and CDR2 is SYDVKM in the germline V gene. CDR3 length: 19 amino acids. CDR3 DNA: TGTGCCAGCAACTGGGGACTAGCGGGGGGTCCTACCTCCTACAATGAGCAGTTCTTC. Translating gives CASNWGLAGGPTSYNEQFF.

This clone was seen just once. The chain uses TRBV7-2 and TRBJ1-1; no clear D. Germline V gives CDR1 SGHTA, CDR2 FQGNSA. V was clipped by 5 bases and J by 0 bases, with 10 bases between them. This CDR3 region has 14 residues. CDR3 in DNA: TGTGCCAGCAGCCCTCTTCTTATGAACACTGAAGCTTTCTTT. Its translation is CASSPLLMNTEAFF.

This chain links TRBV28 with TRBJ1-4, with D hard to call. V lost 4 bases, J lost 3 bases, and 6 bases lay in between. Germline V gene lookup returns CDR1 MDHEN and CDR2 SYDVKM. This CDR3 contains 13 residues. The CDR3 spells CASSSPSNEKLFF. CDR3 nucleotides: TGTGCCAGCAGTTCCCCTTCTAATGAAAAACTGTTTTTT.

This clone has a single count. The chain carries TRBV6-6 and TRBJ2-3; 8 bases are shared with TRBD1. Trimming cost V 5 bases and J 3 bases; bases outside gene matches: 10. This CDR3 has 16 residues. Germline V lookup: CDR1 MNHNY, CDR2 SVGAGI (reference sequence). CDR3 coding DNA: TGTGCCAGCAGTACCGGGACAGGACATCAAACAGATACGCAGTATTTT. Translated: CASSTGTGHQTDTQYF.